This T cell receptor beta chain was identified in a study of T cells in Graves' hyperthyroidism and ophthalmopathy. The wider study: Before treatment of any kind, peripheral blood was taken at initial diagnosis.

Authors of the study amplified TCR beta CDR3 regions from RNA transcripts. TCR CDR3 regions were first amplified by RT-PCR with HTBI primers. Each CDR3 protein gets one entry after TCRdb re-called the multiplex PCR reads with MiXCR. The sample consists of 450,000 to 550,000 distinct CDR3 sequences, roughly a quarter of them appearing once. From more than 8 ml of fresh peripheral blood, PBMCs were isolated. Germline CDR1 is MNHNS and CDR2 is SASEGT. The CDR3 runs to 17 residues. V gave up 1 base and J gave up 2 bases; unmatched junction bases: 3. J is TRBJ2-6 and V is TRBV6-1; TRBD1 agrees at 9 bases. This TCR derives from a woman aged 25 to 45 with Graves' ophthalmopathy. Input material: blood. This CDR3 reads CASSEDTGGTGANVLTF. The DNA of the CDR3 is TGTGCCAGCAGTGAAGACACAGGGGGCACTGGGGCCAACGTCCTGACTTTC.